This record looks at one T cell receptor (beta chain) sequence and its context. The entry originates in a study of cytomegalovirus exposure and HLA in healthy donors. PCR amplification relied on 60 Vbeta primers (plus 13 Jbeta primers). Clones were sequenced by immunoSEQ multiplex PCR, and TCRdb holds only the in-frame ones, with some missing. The table shows 150,000 to 200,000 clones, with approximately 81% occurring only once. The CDR3 has 16 residues. V lost 5 bases and J lost 2; bases outside the gene matches: 10. Germline CDR1 LNHNV, CDR2 YYDKDF (reference sequence). Sequencing was done on a sample of PBMCs. The receptor comes from a boy younger than 18 in good health and CMV-seronegative. J is TRBJ2-3 and V is TRBV15; 7 bases are shared with TRBD2. The CDR3 loop is CATSDLLAGITDTQYF. The CDR3 nucleotides are TGTGCCACCAGCGACTTGTTAGCGGGTATCACAGATACGCAGTATTTT.